A single sample is the source of the 7 T cell receptor beta chains below, sequenced in a study of blood T cell repertoires in COVID-19. The repertoire was sequenced with immunoSEQ multiplex PCR; TCRdb's copy has only in-frame clones and lacks some. The sample lists around 260,000 clones, approximately 83% occurring once. The sample comprised PBMCs or T cells enriched from blood (not recorded which). Receptors were obtained from a woman aged 25 to 39 who had recovered from COVID-19.

J is TRBJ2-7 and V is TRBV6-5; 7 nucleotides agree with TRBD2. The trim removed 6 bases at V and 2 bases at J, leaving 10 bases unmatched. Germline lookup yields CDR1 MNHEY and CDR2 SVGAGI. The length of the CDR3 is 15 residues. DNA for the CDR3: TGTGCCAGCAGAGCCGCTAGCGGTTGGGCCTACGAGCAGTACTTC. This gives the protein CASRAASGWAYEQYF.

This clone was detected only a few times. This chain links TRBV18 with TRBJ2-1; 8 positions match TRBD1. Trimming took 5 bases from V and 2 from J; bases not matched to a gene: 5. The CDR3 consists of 15 residues. Germline CDR1 and CDR2: KGHSH and LQKENI. CDR3: CASSGQGGTYNEQFF. The CDR3 DNA sequence: TGTGCCAGCTCAGGACAGGGCGGTACCTACAATGAGCAGTTCTTC. The full variable domain, in which reference TRBV18 and TRBJ2-1 provide the parts outside the CDR3, is NAGVMQNPRHLVRRRGQEARLRCSPMKGHSHVYWYRQLPEEGLKFMVYLQKENIIDESGMPKERFSAEFPKEGPSILRIQQVVRGDSAAYFCASSGQGGTYNEQFFGPGTRLTVL.

This clone was detected only a few times. The chain couples TRBV19 to TRBJ1-5, with D possibly matching TRBD1 (6 bases). Germline CDR1 and CDR2: LNHDA and SQIVND (reference sequence). The CDR3 contains 14 residues. The V and J ends lost 5 bases and 4 bases respectively, with 12 bases between them. The chain's CDR3 is CASSPTGKNQPQHF. The CDR3 DNA reads TGTGCCAGTAGTCCGACAGGCAAAAATCAGCCCCAGCATTTT.

CDR3 DNA: TGCAGCGTTGAAGGGGACTTCCCTAGCACAGATACGCAGTATTTT. It codes for CSVEGDFPSTDTQYF. J is TRBJ2-3 and V is TRBV29-1; D might be TRBD2 (6 bases). Germline CDR1 and CDR2: SQVTM and ANQGSEA. The V and J ends lost 1 base and 0 bases respectively, with 11 bases between them. The CDR3 sequence is 15 residues long.

The chain links TRBV18 to TRBJ1-2; 7 bases align to TRBD1. The V gene end was trimmed by 3 bases and the J gene end by 4 bases; junction bases not matched to a gene: 5. Germline CDR1 and CDR2: KGHSH and LQKENI. The CDR3 has 14 amino acids. CDR3 DNA: TGTGCCAGCTCACCTTCACAGGGGCTCTATGGCTACACCTTC. Its protein product is CASSPSQGLYGYTF.

This clone was detected once. The V call is TRBV28, the J call TRBJ1-5; weak D call: TRBD1 (6 bases). The germline V and J ends were trimmed by 10 bases and 7 bases, with 17 bases remaining between them. Germline CDR1 MDHEN, CDR2 SYDVKM. This CDR3 region has 13 residues. CDR3 protein: CATLQGREQPQHF. In DNA, the CDR3 is TGTGCCACCCTTCAGGGGAGGGAGCAGCCCCAGCATTTT.

This chain uses TRBV7-2 with TRBJ1-2; D is perhaps TRBD1 (5 bases). CDR1 is SGHTA, CDR2 FQGNSA, per germline. V lost 4 bases to trimming and J lost 8 bases, with 17 bases between them. The CDR3 sequence is 14 residues long. CDR3 region: CASSSAGDSRGYTF. For the CDR3, the DNA is TGTGCCAGCAGCTCCGCGGGAGACAGTCGGGGCTACACCTTC. The full variable domain, with the rest looked up from reference TRBV7-2 and TRBJ1-2, is GAGVSQSPSNKVTEKGKDVELRCDPISGHTALYWYRQSLGQGLEFLIYFQGNSAPDKSGLPSDRFSAERTGGSVSTLTIQRTQQEDSAVYLCASSSAGDSRGYTFGSGTRLTVV.